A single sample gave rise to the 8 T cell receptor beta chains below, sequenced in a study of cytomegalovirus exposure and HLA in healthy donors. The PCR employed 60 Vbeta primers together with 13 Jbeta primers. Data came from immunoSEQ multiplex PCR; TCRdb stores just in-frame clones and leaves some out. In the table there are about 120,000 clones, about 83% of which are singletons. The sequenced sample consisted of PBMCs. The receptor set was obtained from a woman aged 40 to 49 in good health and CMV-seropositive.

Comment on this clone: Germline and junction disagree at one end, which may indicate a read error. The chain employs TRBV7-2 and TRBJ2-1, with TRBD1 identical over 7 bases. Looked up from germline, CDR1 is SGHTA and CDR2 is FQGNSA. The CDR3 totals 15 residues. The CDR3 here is CASSLDRAYYNEQFF. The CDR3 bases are TGTGCCAGCAGTTTAGACAGGGCCTACTACAATGAGCAGTTCTTC.

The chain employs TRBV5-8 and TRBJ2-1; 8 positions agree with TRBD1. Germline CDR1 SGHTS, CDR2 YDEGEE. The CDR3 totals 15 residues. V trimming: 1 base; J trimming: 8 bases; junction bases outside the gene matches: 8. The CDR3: CASSLMAGGADEQFF. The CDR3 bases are TGTGCCAGCAGCTTGATGGCAGGGGGCGCGGATGAGCAGTTCTTC.

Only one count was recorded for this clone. CDR3 sequence: CASSPVTGDEETQYF. DNA of the CDR3: TGTGCCAGCTCACCTGTGACAGGGGACGAGGAGACCCAGTACTTC. V usage is TRBV18 and J usage is TRBJ2-5, with 8 bases fitting TRBD1. V lost 3 bases, J lost 5 bases, and 8 bases stayed unmatched. The CDR3 is 15 residues long. Germline CDR1 KGHSH, CDR2 LQKENI.

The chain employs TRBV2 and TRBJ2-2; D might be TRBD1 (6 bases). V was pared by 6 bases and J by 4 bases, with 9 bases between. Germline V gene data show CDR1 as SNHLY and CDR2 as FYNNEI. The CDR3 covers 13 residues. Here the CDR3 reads CASRKDSTGELFF. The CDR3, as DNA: TGTGCCAGCAGAAAGGACAGCACCGGGGAGCTGTTTTTT.

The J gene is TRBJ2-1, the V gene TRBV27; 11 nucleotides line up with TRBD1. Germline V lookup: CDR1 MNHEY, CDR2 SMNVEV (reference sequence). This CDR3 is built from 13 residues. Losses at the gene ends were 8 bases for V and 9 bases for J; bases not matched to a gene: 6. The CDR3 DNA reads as TGTGCCAGCCCGGGGACAGGGGGGGGTGAGCAGTTCTTC. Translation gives CASPGTGGGEQFF.

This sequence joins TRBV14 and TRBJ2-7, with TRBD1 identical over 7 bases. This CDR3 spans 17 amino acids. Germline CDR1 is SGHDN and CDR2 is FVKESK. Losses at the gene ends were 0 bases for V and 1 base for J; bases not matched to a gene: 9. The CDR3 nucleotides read TGTGCCAGCAGCCAAGACAGACAGGGCCGAGGATCCTACGAGCAGTACTTC. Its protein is CASSQDRQGRGSYEQYF. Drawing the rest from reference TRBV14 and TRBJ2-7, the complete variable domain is EAGVTQFPSHSVIEKGQTVTLRCDPISGHDNLYWYRRVMGKEIKFLLHFVKESKQDESGMPNNRFLAERTGGTYSTLKVQPAELEDSGVYFCASSQDRQGRGSYEQYFGPGTRLTVT.

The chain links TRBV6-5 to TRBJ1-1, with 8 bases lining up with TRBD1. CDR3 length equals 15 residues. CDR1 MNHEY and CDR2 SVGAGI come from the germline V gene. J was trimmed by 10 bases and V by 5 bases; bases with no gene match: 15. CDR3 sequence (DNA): TGTGCCAGCAGTATCCAGACAGGGGCCGCCTCTCCAGCTTTCTTT. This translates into CASSIQTGAASPAFF.

For the CDR3, the DNA is TGTGCCAGCAGCCTCCCCCCCAGAAGCTCCTACAATGAGCAGTTCTTC. Protein sequence: CASSLPPRSSYNEQFF. The V and J genes are TRBV5-4 and TRBJ2-1, with D unresolved. Germline lookup yields CDR1 SGHNT and CDR2 YYREEE (reference sequence). CDR3 size: 16 residues. Trimming stripped 4 bases from V and 0 bases from J, with 14 bases between.